This entry concerns a single T cell receptor beta chain. This clonotype has just a few counts. Its recognized antigen is unknown. No base quality values were provided; no much bigger clone lies one nucleotide off. This record comes from a study of response to subunit inactivated influenza vaccine (dated by TCRdb to 2016 to 2019). At the level of the whole study: To follow how T cells responded to a trivalent subunit inactivated influenza vaccine, the researchers relied on deep quantitative profiling of the T cell receptor repertoire. The paper's findings and limits, for the study overall: According to the authors, only a limited number of new T cells may be recruited by each seasonal influenza vaccination.

Libraries came from RT-PCR. Sequencing instrument: Illumina HiSeq 2500. TCRdb trimmed public reads at Q25 via fastp, called clones via MiXCR and kept in-frame beta chains. Duplicate CDR3 protein sequences are folded into a single record with the most common DNA and genes. The sample yields approximately 530,000 distinct CDR3 sequences; 7.6% were counted once. Of the sample, 10% to 15% is held by the ten largest clones. From its cysteine to its phenylalanine, the CDR3 spans 15 amino acids. The entry retains the CDR3 DNA only, 45 bases that are in frame from base 1. Here V drops 5 bases and J drops 0 bases, and the junction holds 7 bases not matched to any gene. CDR1 and CDR2, looked up from the germline V gene, are SGHRS and YFSETQ.

The receptor was isolated from a man between 50 and 69 years old who received an inactivated influenza vaccine. Donor details come from another sample of the same person, matched by shared clones. The V and J genes are TRBV5-1 and TRBJ2-7, and TRBD1 matches 8 of the central bases. The sequences come from PBMCs from blood, collected approximately 25 months after vaccination. The CDR3 amino acid sequence is: CASRTGQVSSYEQYF. The base sequence is TGCGCCAGCAGGACGGGACAGGTGAGCTCCTACGAGCAGTACTTC.